This TCR beta chain was retrieved from a study of CD8+CD57+ T cells in acquired aplastic anemia. Across the study: Quantities of DNA derived from sorted CD4+ and CD8+ cells averaged 3.2 ug. Regarding the study as a whole: About 27 shared CD8+ CDR3s appeared highly expressed within patients' immunodominant clones. Statistical testing detected no significant gap in CD8+ Simpson's diversity between patients and controls.

Germline V CDR1 and CDR2: WNHNN, SYGVQD (reference sequence). The CDR3 covers 16 residues. To note about this clonotype: Its antigen is still unknown. A read error is possible here, since a much larger clone lies one base away.

Genomic DNA provided the template from which TCR beta VDJ and CDR3 profiles were obtained. Each CDR3 protein gets one entry after TCRdb re-called the reads with MiXCR. The profile covers under 200,000 distinct CDR3 sequences, with roughly 50% appearing a single time and roughly 2.9% taken by the ten largest. It was patients with CD8+CD57+ cell expansion by flow cytometry who were chosen for sequencing. V is TRBV10-1 and J is TRBJ1-5; 7 bases agree with TRBD1. This sequence was found in a human donor with aplastic anemia. The material sequenced was sorted CD4+, CD8+, or CD8+CD57+ T cells (not recorded which) from PBMCs. The CDR3: CASSSLQGSGIQPQHF. Written as DNA, the CDR3 is TGTGCCAGCAGTAGCCTACAGGGGAGCGGCATTCAGCCCCAGCATTTT.